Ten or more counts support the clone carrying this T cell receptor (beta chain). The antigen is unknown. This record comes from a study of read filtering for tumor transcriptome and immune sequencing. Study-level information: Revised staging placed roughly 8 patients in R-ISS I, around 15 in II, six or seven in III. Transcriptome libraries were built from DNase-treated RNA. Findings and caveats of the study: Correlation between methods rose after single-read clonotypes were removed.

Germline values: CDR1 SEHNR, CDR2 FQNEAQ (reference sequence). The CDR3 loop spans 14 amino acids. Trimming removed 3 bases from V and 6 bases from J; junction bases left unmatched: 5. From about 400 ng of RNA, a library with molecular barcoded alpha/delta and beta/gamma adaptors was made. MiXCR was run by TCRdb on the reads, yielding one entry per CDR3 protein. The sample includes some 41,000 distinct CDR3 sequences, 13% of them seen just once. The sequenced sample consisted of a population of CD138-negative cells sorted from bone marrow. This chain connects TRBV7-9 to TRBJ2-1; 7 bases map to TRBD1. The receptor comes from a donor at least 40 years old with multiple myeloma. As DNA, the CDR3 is TGTGCCAGCAGCTTGACAGGGAATAGCAATGAGCAGTTCTTC. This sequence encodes CASSLTGNSNEQFF.